These T cell receptor beta chains were read from a single sample in a study of early T cells in non-severe SARS-CoV-2 infection. TCRdb analysed the 5' RACE reads with MiXCR anew, one entry per CDR3 protein. The sample carries tens of thousands of distinct CDR3 sequences, around 21% recorded once. Source: whole blood, taken at baseline. The receptor set was obtained from an adult who was a healthcare worker with PCR-confirmed SARS-CoV-2 infection or an uninfected control (not recorded which). The conserved cysteine and the conserved F or W are not part of the CDR3 here. Fields, in order: J gene, V gene, D gene, CDR3 protein. A D gene is named only where the DNA matches it firmly.

TRBJ2-7,TRBV7-9,-,ASSRSGSEQY
TRBJ1-4,TRBV7-9,-,ASSLEGTYEKLF
TRBJ2-5,TRBV7-2,TRBD2,ASRMGGAVAKTQY
TRBJ2-7,TRBV7-9,-,ASSLTTIYEQY
TRBJ2-6,TRBV30,TRBD2,AFHGLAGGSISGANVLT
TRBJ1-2,TRBV10-2,-,ASGGGRSNYGYT
TRBJ1-5,TRBV19,-,ASSIGHYSNQPQH
TRBJ1-2,TRBV7-2,-,ASSQRQDYGYT
TRBJ2-7,TRBV6-2/TRBV6-3,TRBD2,ASSPLGGRPYEQY
TRBJ1-1,TRBV7-9,TRBD1,ASTAGTGTYDAEAF
TRBJ1-1,TRBV2,-,ASSEALGRAVEAF
TRBJ1-4,TRBV20-1,-,SATGSATNEKLF
TRBJ2-7,TRBV29-1,-,SVTGHSYEQY
TRBJ2-3,TRBV10-1,-,ASSDSLDHTDTQY
TRBJ1-6,TRBV14,-,ASSQYVLRDSPLH
TRBJ1-1,TRBV5-1,TRBD1,ASSGDRVQAF
TRBJ2-7,TRBV7-7,-,ASSSSYCIFY
TRBJ1-2,TRBV7-9,-,ASSSTAGAAYGYT
TRBJ2-5,TRBV20-1,-,SARQNPETQY
TRBJ2-1,TRBV20-1,TRBD1,SARRTGEHEQF
TRBJ1-2,TRBV29-1,-,SYISNYGYT
TRBJ2-3,TRBV12-5,TRBD2,ASGLASGDTQY
TRBJ1-1,TRBV6-6,-,ASSQITGSYAEAF
TRBJ2-1,TRBV10-3,-,AIRGLGPSNEQF
TRBJ1-4,TRBV6-1,-,ASSEYDRAAEKLF
TRBJ1-1,TRBV30,-,ACGLSGDTEAF
TRBJ2-4,TRBV20-1,-,SARDRVQGGNIQY
TRBJ2-2,TRBV27,TRBD1,ASSRTGGLGELF
TRBJ2-7,TRBV5-1,TRBD1,ASSYDRGPGEQY
TRBJ2-5,TRBV7-9,-,ASSERGSLRQETQY
TRBJ2-4,TRBV7-9,TRBD2,ASSLARGGPWNIQY
TRBJ1-4,TRBV2,-,ASSPGLSNEKLF
TRBJ1-1,TRBV10-3,-,AISGPREGEAF
TRBJ2-3,TRBV29-1,TRBD2,SVKTSGGTDTQY
TRBJ1-2,TRBV11-2,TRBD1,ASSTLRSGQGIGYT
TRBJ2-5,TRBV7-8,-,ASSFDEETQY
TRBJ2-3,TRBV18,-,ASSPPRTASTDTQY
TRBJ2-2,TRBV7-9,-,ASSLGLGRTGELF
TRBJ1-1,TRBV7-8,-,ASSLERGNEAF
TRBJ2-3,TRBV12-3/TRBV12-4,TRBD2,AIAFQGGSTDTQY
TRBJ2-6,TRBV19,-,ASSMGNSLVSGANVLT
TRBJ1-1,TRBV9,-,ASSRQQNLNTEAF
TRBJ2-3,TRBV7-7,TRBD2,ASSQRAGGDTQY
TRBJ1-2,TRBV20-1,-,SAREGEGWMTPNIYGYT